This TCR beta chain is drawn from a study of blood T cell repertoires in COVID-19 (dated by TCRdb to the early 2020s). For the study in its entirety: Samples from collaborators originated in the United States, Italy and Spain and spanned both the acute and convalescent phases of COVID-19. Subjects who had been exposed to COVID-19, were actively infected with it, or had recovered from it provided the deeply sampled blood TCRbeta repertoires that made up the dataset. Samples came from the ongoing ImmuneRACE study (first 160 participants) plus 1,254 subjects from 6 global collaborators. Where available, HLA class I and class II types were obtained from metadata supplied by the sample provider rather than from assay-based typing. A freely available public database, intended as a resource for researchers studying the immune response to SARS-CoV-2, is where the repertoires were released. The material from the prospective study consisted of cDNA or gDNA derived from T cells, B-cell-depleted T cells, or PBMCs. Sample metadata almost always included a de-identified subject ID, COVID-19 status, age in years and sex.

The CDR3 covers 19 residues, taking in both the cysteine and the phenylalanine. Kept here is only the CDR3 DNA, which spans 57 bases and is read in frame from base 1. The germline V end is reduced by 6 bases and the J end by 0 bases; junction bases left unmatched: 16. CDR1 and CDR2, per the germline V gene, are KGHSH and LQKENI. TCRbeta CDR3 regions were amplified from genomic DNA using the immunoSEQ Assay, a bias-controlled multiplex PCR. From the authors' description of their analysis: The number of nucleated cells in each sample was estimated by amplification of reference gene primers within the assay. Sequence reads were collapsed and filtered to measure the absolute abundance of every unique TCRbeta CDR3 rearrangement. Productive Simpson clonality was computed per sample as the square root of Simpson's diversity index over productive rearrangements. The table comes from immuneACCESS by way of TCRdb, which keeps in-frame sequences with V and J called. Part of the clones is missing from these tables; in studies checked, under half for an unresolved V gene and the rest for unknown reasons. V and J calls and clone size come straight from that table; D and trimming were deduced from the DNA. The sample contains over 150,000 clones, 82% of them found a single time. Roughly a tenth of the sample lies in the top ten.

Summary of the overall study and its limitations: How much clinical and demographic metadata was included differed by source and by participant, and the metadata was provided uncurated.

In regard to this clone: Its antigen is currently not known. Base qualities were left out, and no much larger clone turns up one base away.

The collaborating institutions used their own protocols to collect whole blood in K2EDTA tubes. For TCRbeta analysis, collaborators shipped samples in one of three forms: frozen whole blood, isolated PBMCs, or DNA extracted from either of those sample types. This clonotype was sampled from a woman aged 80 or over with active or convalescent COVID-19. Recombination linked TRBV18 to TRBJ2-1, with TRBD1 matching 8 junction bases. Sequencing input: peripheral blood. The DNA sequence follows: TGTGCCAGCTCGTTCAGGGGGCTGAAAGCAATCATCTCCTACAATGAGCAGTTCTTC. Its amino acids are CASSFRGLKAIISYNEQFF.